A selection of T cell receptor beta chains follows, all from one sample in a study of human T cells and chemical hapten exposure. TCRdb ran MiXCR on the RACE reads and lists one entry per CDR3 protein. The table lists 360,000 or so distinct CDR3 sequences, over 6% of them singletons. Sequences were derived from whole blood, sampled in connection with sensitization to the hapten diphenylcyclopropenone (DPC). The receptors stem from a woman under 30 with alopecia areata. Some clones in this sample may be carry-over from other donors' samples. Each CDR3 is given with its conserved first and last residue. Each record gives: D gene, V gene, J gene, clone size, CDR3 length, CDR3 DNA, CDR3 protein. The D gene is left open where the match is weak. Clone size, where shown, is once, few, many, or a class for clones that have expanded.

>TRBD1|TRBV7-8|TRBJ1-4|many|16
TGTGCCAGCAGTCACACGACCGGGACAGAGGGGCGTCGACTGTTTTTT
CASSHTTGTEGRRLFF
>.|TRBV2|TRBJ2-1|few|14
TGTGCCAGCCAGCCACAGCAGTATAGCAATGAGCAGTTCTTC
CASQPQQYSNEQFF
>.|TRBV10-3|TRBJ1-5|.|14
TGTGCCATCAGCGACGGGACACGCAATCAGCCCCAGCATTTT
CAISDGTRNQPQHF
>TRBD2|TRBV7-2|TRBJ2-3|few|16
TGTGCCAGCAGCTTAGATAGCGGGGGGGGCACAGATACGCAGTATTTT
CASSLDSGGGTDTQYF
>.|TRBV6-2/TRBV6-3|TRBJ1-2|few|16
TGTGCCAGCAGTTACCCCCAGGGATCCACTAACTATGGCTACACCTTC
CASSYPQGSTNYGYTF
>.|TRBV4-3|TRBJ1-1|many|13
TGCGCCAGCAGCCAACTACAGGGTGCTGAAGCTTTCTTT
CASSQLQGAEAFF
>TRBD2|TRBV20-1|TRBJ2-7|.|14
TGCAGTGCTAGGTCCTGGCGGGGGAACTACGAGCAGTACTTC
CSARSWRGNYEQYF
>.|TRBV28|TRBJ2-3|.|14
TGTGCCAGCAGTTACACAGGAATCACAGATACGCAGTATTTT
CASSYTGITDTQYF
>.|TRBV5-4|TRBJ1-5|many|14
TGTGCCAGCAGCTTGGCTGGGGGCGGTCAGCCCCAGCATTTT
CASSLAGGGQPQHF
>.|TRBV5-6|TRBJ2-7|.|15
TGTGCCAGCAGCTCGGACGGGACGGGGGCCTACGAGCAGTACTTC
CASSSDGTGAYEQYF
>TRBD2|TRBV28|TRBJ2-5|many|14
TGTGCCAGCAGGGAGCGGGGGTCCTGGGAGACCCAGTACTTC
CASRERGSWETQYF
>TRBD1|TRBV6-6|TRBJ2-3|few|16
TGTGCCAGCAGTTACCCTTCGACAGGGGAAAGCCCTACGCAGTATTTT
CASSYPSTGESPTQYF
>.|TRBV7-2|TRBJ1-1|.|14
TGTGCCAGCAGCTTAGACTATATGAACACTGAAGCTTTCTTT
CASSLDYMNTEAFF
>TRBD1|TRBV5-4|TRBJ1-4|many|15
TGTGCCAGCAGCCAATGGACAGGGAAGAATGAAAAACTGTTTTTT
CASSQWTGKNEKLFF
>.|TRBV7-2|TRBJ2-1|.|16
TGTGCCAGCAGCTTAGTATTCCCGGCCTCCTACAATGAGCAGTTCTTC
CASSLVFPASYNEQFF
>TRBD1|TRBV7-9|TRBJ1-1|few|13
TGTGCCAGCAGTTCCACCGGGACAGGGGAAGCTTTCTTT
CASSSTGTGEAFF
>.|TRBV18|TRBJ1-4|many|16
TGTGCCAGCTCACCAGGGACGGGAAAGACTAATGAAAAACTGTTTTTT
CASSPGTGKTNEKLFF
>.|TRBV12-3/TRBV12-4|TRBJ2-5|.|13
TGTGCCAGCAGTTTTGGGCACCGAGAGACCCAGTACTTC
CASSFGHRETQYF
>TRBD1|TRBV5-1|TRBJ1-5|.|18
TGCGCCAGCAGCCCCGGAGGGACAGGGGCCTCCAACCATCAGCCCCAGCATTTT
CASSPGGTGASNHQPQHF
>TRBD1|TRBV12-3/TRBV12-4|TRBJ1-2|many|11
TGTGCCAGCAGTTTCTCCGGGACAGAAAACTTC
CASSFSGTENF
>.|TRBV12-3/TRBV12-4|TRBJ2-5|few|15
TGTGCCAGCAGTTTAGTAGAGGCAGGGGAAGAGACCCAGTACTTC
CASSLVEAGEETQYF
>TRBD1|TRBV19|TRBJ2-7|many|14
TGTGCCAGTAAATTGACAGGGGAAACCTACGAGCAGTACTTC
CASKLTGETYEQYF